A selection of T cell receptor beta chains follows, all from one sample in a study of T cell repertoires in cytomegalovirus infection. From the reads, TCRdb called clonotypes with MiXCR, one entry per CDR3 protein. The sample has about 100,000 distinct CDR3 sequences, 20% to 30% seen once. Source material: CD8+ T cells from PBMCs. These receptors all stem from a human donor in good health (CMV status not recorded). Some clones in this sample may be carry-over from other donors' samples. The CDR3 runs from the conserved cysteine through the conserved F or W. D genes are given only for firm matches. Clone size is given for some rows only: seen once, a few or many times, or a class if the clone is expanded.

v_gene	j_gene	abundance	d_gene	CDR3nt	CDR3aa
TRBV6-6	TRBJ1-2	-	-	TGTGCCAGCAGTTTACTCGGACCGGGCTTGATGAGTGGCTACACCTTC	CASSLLGPGLMSGYTF
TRBV27	TRBJ2-3	-	-	TGTGCCAGCAGGGTCCCAGAGACGCAGTATTTT	CASRVPETQYF
TRBV7-9	TRBJ2-7	many	-	TGTGCCAGCAGCTTAGTTTCGGGACTCCTGAACTACGAGCAGTACTTC	CASSLVSGLLNYEQYF
TRBV4-2	TRBJ2-3	-	-	TGTGCCAGCAGCCAAGTTGGCCTAGCGAGTGACCTCGATACGCAGTATTTT	CASSQVGLASDLDTQYF
TRBV5-1	TRBJ2-3	few	TRBD1	TGCGCCAGCAGCCCCGAGAGTACAGGGGATGGCACAGATACGCAGTATTTT	CASSPESTGDGTDTQYF
TRBV4-1	TRBJ1-4	many	-	TGCGCCAGCAGCCAAGTTAGTCTCGGTGAAAAACTGTTTTTT	CASSQVSLGEKLFF
TRBV28	TRBJ2-4	-	TRBD2	TGTGCCAGCAGACCTAGCGGGGCCTCCAAAAACATTCAGTACTTC	CASRPSGASKNIQYF
TRBV20-1	TRBJ2-4	-	-	TGCAGTGCTAGAGTGGGGGGCGGCTCAGCCAAAAACATTCAGTACTTC	CSARVGGGSAKNIQYF
TRBV6-2/TRBV6-3	TRBJ1-5	-	TRBD1	TGTGCCAGCACGATGGGACAGAATCAGCCCCAGCATTTT	CASTMGQNQPQHF
TRBV28	TRBJ2-5	many	-	TGTGCCAGCGTGGGGGCAGCAGAGACCCAGTACTTC	CASVGAAETQYF
TRBV4-3	TRBJ1-1	many	-	TGCGCCAGCAGCCAAGCAAGGGGGGTTAGTGAAGCTTTCTTT	CASSQARGVSEAFF
TRBV6-5	TRBJ2-1	few	TRBD1	TGTGCCACCCTACCTCGGACAGGGACTGAGCAGTTCTTC	CATLPRTGTEQFF
TRBV5-1	TRBJ1-1	-	TRBD1	TGCGCCAGCAGCTTCCGACAGGGGGGAATGAACACTGAAGCTTTCTTT	CASSFRQGGMNTEAFF
TRBV7-9	TRBJ1-1	few	TRBD1	TGTGCCAGCAGCGGACAGGGGGGTACTGAAGCTTTCTTT	CASSGQGGTEAFF
TRBV6-6	TRBJ2-3	-	-	TGTGCCAGCAGTTACTCGGTGCGGGACAGAACCACAGATACGCAGTATTTT	CASSYSVRDRTTDTQYF
TRBV28	TRBJ2-5	-	-	TGTGCCAGCAGTTTAGGTGTTGAAACAGACCAAGAGACCCAGTACTTC	CASSLGVETDQETQYF
TRBV12-3/TRBV12-4	TRBJ2-3	-	-	TGTGCCAGCAGCTATACAGGGTCGACAGATACGCAGTATTTT	CASSYTGSTDTQYF
TRBV7-8	TRBJ2-2	-	-	TGTGCCAGCAGCTGGGCCCCAGGGACCGGGGAGCTGTTTTTT	CASSWAPGTGELFF
TRBV2	TRBJ1-5	-	TRBD1	TGTGCCAGCAGGGAATCGGACAGGGGAGGCAATCAGCCCCAGCATTTT	CASRESDRGGNQPQHF
TRBV7-9	TRBJ2-1	many	TRBD2	TGTGCCAGCACCGGGGCCGCGGGGGGGCCAAATGAGCAGTTCTTC	CASTGAAGGPNEQFF
TRBV6-1	TRBJ1-4	many	-	TGTGCCAGCAGGCGCCAAATAACGCAGGCCTTAAATGAAAAACTGTTTTTT	CASRRQITQALNEKLFF
TRBV7-9	TRBJ2-7	few	-	TGTGCCAGCAGCTTAGTTCTCTACGAGCAGTACTTC	CASSLVLYEQYF
TRBV20-1	TRBJ2-7	few	-	TGCAGTGCTAGCGGGAGAGTCACCTACGAGCAGTACTTC	CSASGRVTYEQYF
TRBV28	TRBJ2-2	many	-	TGTGCCAGCACTCCGATTAAGAGAAGTACCGGGGAGCTGTTTTTT	CASTPIKRSTGELFF
TRBV19	TRBJ2-5	-	-	TGTGCCAGTAGTATCGGGACTGCAGAGACCCAGTACTTC	CASSIGTAETQYF
TRBV12-3/TRBV12-4	TRBJ1-1	few	TRBD1	TGTGCCAGCTGCGGGACAGCCCTGAACACTGAAGCTTTCTTT	CASCGTALNTEAFF
TRBV6-6	TRBJ2-3	few	TRBD2	TGTGCCAGCAGACCCGTGGTACTAGCGGGAGGGCCCAACACAGATACGCAGTATTTT	CASRPVVLAGGPNTDTQYF
TRBV7-2	TRBJ2-7	few	TRBD2	TGTGCCAGCAGCCTCACACTAGCGGCCTTCTACGAGCAGTACTTC	CASSLTLAAFYEQYF
TRBV5-8	TRBJ1-1	few	TRBD1	TGTGCCAGCAGCTGGGGAGCCGGGACAGGGGGCCCGAACACTGAAGCTTTCTTT	CASSWGAGTGGPNTEAFF
TRBV28	TRBJ1-5	-	TRBD1	TGTGCCAGCAGGGATGGGGACAGCCGCAATCAGCCCCAGCATTTT	CASRDGDSRNQPQHF
TRBV2	TRBJ2-5	-	TRBD1	TGTGCCAGCAGTGAAGCGACAGGGTTAAGGGAGACCCAGTACTTC	CASSEATGLRETQYF
TRBV29-1	TRBJ1-1	-	-	TGCAGCGTTGAAGATGGAGGGGGAACTGGTGAAGCTTTCTTT	CSVEDGGGTGEAFF
TRBV7-2	TRBJ2-1	many	TRBD2	TGTGCCAGCAGCTTAGATGGGACTAGCGGCAATGAGCAGTTCTTC	CASSLDGTSGNEQFF
TRBV7-2	TRBJ2-5	many	-	TGTGCCAGCAGCTTAAACAGGAAACAAGAGACCCAGTACTTC	CASSLNRKQETQYF
TRBV6-1	TRBJ2-1	-	-	TGTGCCAGCATACTTCTCTTGGTCAGTACATACAATGAGCAGTTCTTC	CASILLLVSTYNEQFF
TRBV20-1	TRBJ2-7	-	-	TGCAGTGCTAGTTCGAGGGGACTTTTTCTCGAGCAGTACTTC	CSASSRGLFLEQYF
TRBV6-2/TRBV6-3	TRBJ1-1	-	-	TGTGCCAGCAGTGCTAACAGGAGGAACACTGAAGCTTTCTTT	CASSANRRNTEAFF
TRBV20-1	TRBJ2-5	-	-	TGCAGTGCTAGGGACCTTTTCGGGCAGACCCAGTACTTC	CSARDLFGQTQYF
TRBV7-2	TRBJ1-6	-	-	TGTGCCAGCAGCTTAGAGTTGCCGGGACTTTCTAATAGCAATTCACCCCTCCACTTT	CASSLELPGLSNSNSPLHF